The clone carrying this T cell receptor (beta chain) appeared a few times. Via MiXCR, TCRdb re-called the 5' RACE reads, giving one row per CDR3 protein. The table has approximately 890,000 distinct CDR3 sequences, about 12% seen once; the top ten hold under 2%. This entry belongs to a study of identical twins. The CDR3 contains 16 residues. The germline V gene encodes CDR1 DFQATT and CDR2 SNEGSKA (reference sequence). The V segment lost 0 bases and the J segment 0 bases; nucleotides outside the gene matches: 6. The sample was also linked to a second study, of yellow fever vaccine responses in identical twins.

The chain employs TRBV20-1 and TRBJ2-3, with 7 bases identical to TRBD2. This TCR was sampled from a woman aged 18 to 35 in good health. The source material was PBMCs. The CDR3 here is CSARDSSGKSTDTQYF. Written as DNA, the CDR3 is TGCAGTGCTAGAGATTCTAGCGGAAAAAGCACAGATACGCAGTATTTT.